This T cell receptor delta chain was captured by sequencing in a study of delta chain sequences of gamma delta T cells (dated by TCRdb to between 2016 and 2019). The library was made by 5' RACE. The sequencer was an Illumina MiSeq. After TCRdb called clones again from the public reads with CATT, rows with identical DNA were merged. Counted in this sample were roughly 920 delta-chain clones; 15% to 20% of them appeared once. The ten largest make up approximately 50% of the sample. Concerning this clone: What this receptor recognizes is not known. The germline gene is not matched at one end of the junction; a read error may be the cause.

The CDR3 spans 18 residues, from the cysteine through the phenylalanine. CDR3 DNA only is kept here, 54 bases in frame from base 1. The germline V gene sets CDR1 to GEAIGNYY and CDR2 to EKD. The sequence joins TRDV2 to TRDJ3; 8 bases in the middle match TRDD3. This sequence was found in a human donor in good health. Sequenced: either unsorted cells or a sorted T cell fraction (not recorded which). The nucleotide sequence is given as TGTGCCTGTGACACGCTGGGGGAGAGCGCCTGGGACTCCCGACAGATGTTTTTC. Its product reads: CACDTLGESAWDSRQMFF.